One and the same sample provided the 18 T cell receptor beta chains below, sequenced in a study of CD8+CD57+ T cells in acquired aplastic anemia. Genomic DNA, the template, was used for profiling of the TCR beta VDJ and CDR3. One entry per CDR3 protein results from TCRdb running MiXCR on the reads. Of 450,000 to 550,000 distinct CDR3 sequences listed, around 30% are singletons. The authors sequenced patients whose flow cytometry had shown CD8+CD57+ cell expansion. The sample was sorted CD4+, CD8+, or CD8+CD57+ T cells (not recorded which) from PBMCs. Receptors were obtained from a human donor with aplastic anemia.

This sequence joins TRBV7-2 and TRBJ1-6; perhaps TRBD1 as D (5 bases). The V gene lost 7 bases and the J gene lost 7 bases, with 11 bases spanning the gap. Germline V gene lookup returns CDR1 SGHTA and CDR2 FQGNSA. This CDR3 comprises 13 residues. DNA for the CDR3: TGTGCCAGCAAGGGTCAGGGAAATTCACCCCTCCACTTT. Amino acids: CASKGQGNSPLHF.

The chain employs TRBV9 and TRBJ2-7; 8 bases match TRBD1. Germline V gene data show CDR1 as SGDLS and CDR2 as YYNGEE. Trimming at V came to 4 bases and at J to 1 base, leaving 1 base not matched to a gene. CDR3 size: 13 residues. DNA of the CDR3: TGTGCCAGCAGCCACAGGGGGTCCTACGAGCAGTACTTC. It yields the protein CASSHRGSYEQYF.

This chain uses TRBV7-2 with TRBJ1-1, with D perhaps matching TRBD1 (6 bases). The CDR3 sequence is 15 residues long. Trimming left V 5 bases short and J 0 bases short, with 13 bases between. Germline CDR1 and CDR2: SGHTA and FQGNSA. CDR3 loop: CASSQGDIMNTEAFF. The CDR3 DNA reads as TGTGCCAGCAGCCAAGGGGACATCATGAACACTGAAGCTTTCTTT.

The gene calls are TRBV11-2 and TRBJ1-5, with a weak D call TRBD1 (6 bases). Trimming stripped 5 bases from V and 7 bases from J, with 21 bases between. This CDR3 spans 16 amino acids. Germline-derived CDR1 and CDR2 are SGHAT and FQNNGV. CDR3 nucleotide sequence: TGTGCCAGCAGCGCAAACGGGGGGGGCGCAGGGCAGCCCCAGCATTTT. Amino acid sequence: CASSANGGGAGQPQHF.

V gene TRBV30 combines with J gene TRBJ1-2; 9 nucleotides line up with TRBD1. J gave up 7 bases and V 1 base, and 10 bases lay outside the gene matches. This CDR3 has 15 amino acids. Germline loops: CDR1 GTSNPN, CDR2 SVGIG (reference sequence). CDR3 sequence: CAWSDRGHLSGGYTF. Written as DNA, the CDR3 is TGTGCCTGGAGTGACAGGGGGCATCTCTCGGGTGGCTACACCTTC. The complete variable domain, with remaining parts taken from reference TRBV30 and TRBJ1-2, reads SQTIHQWPATLVQPVGSPLSLECTVEGTSNPNLYWYRQAAGRGLQLLFYSVGIGQISSEVPQNLSASRPQDRQFILSSKKLLLSDSGFYLCAWSDRGHLSGGYTFGSGTRLTVV.

The genes are TRBV7-8 and TRBJ2-7, with D maybe TRBD2 (6 bases). CDR1 is SGHVS and CDR2 is FQNEAQ in the germline V gene. The CDR3 is made up of 12 amino acids. V lost 6 bases and J lost 6, with 12 bases in between. In DNA, the CDR3 is TGTGCCAGCAGTCGCGGGACGAGCGAGCAGTACTTC. Translating gives CASSRGTSEQYF.

The rearrangement links TRBV5-1 to TRBJ1-1; perhaps TRBD1 as D (5 bases). The CDR3 loop spans 16 amino acids. Per the germline V gene, CDR1 is SGHRS and CDR2 is YFSETQ. The ends were cut back, 2 bases at V and 0 bases at J, with 14 bases in the middle. CDR3 loop: CASSFSSGGLNTEAFF. The CDR3 bases are TGCGCCAGCAGCTTCTCTTCGGGGGGTCTGAACACTGAAGCTTTCTTT.

In this sample, this clonotype turned up a few times. The CDR3 bases are TGTGCCAGCAGGAAACGAGCGGGGGGGCTTGGTACAGATACGCAGTATTTT. Protein: CASRKRAGGLGTDTQYF. The chain uses TRBV2 and TRBJ2-3; 10 nucleotides agree with TRBD2. After removal of 6 bases from V and 3 bases from J, the junction contained 12 bases not matched to a gene. This CDR3 has 17 residues. Germline-derived CDR1 and CDR2 are SNHLY and FYNNEI.

This clonotype was picked up many times. The chain couples TRBV29-1 to TRBJ2-1, with TRBD2 as a possible D gene (6 bases). The CDR3 sequence is 12 residues long. With 6 bases removed from V and 4 bases from J, the gap between germline ends came to 10 bases. Germline CDR1 is SQVTM and CDR2 is ANQGSEA. The CDR3 nucleotides read TGCAGCGTGACGGAGGGGTACAATGAGCAGTTCTTC. This gives the protein CSVTEGYNEQFF.

CDR3 sequence: CSASPSGGSYNEQFF. In DNA form, the CDR3 reads TGCAGTGCTAGCCCGAGCGGGGGGTCCTACAATGAGCAGTTCTTC. This sequence joins TRBV20-1 and TRBJ2-1; 9 bases match TRBD2. V shed 3 bases, J shed 1 base, and the junction held 4 bases outside the gene matches. The germline CDR1 and CDR2 sequences are DFQATT and SNEGSKA (reference sequence). This CDR3 has 15 residues.

In its sample, this clonotype was seen once. The chain couples TRBV6-1 to TRBJ2-3; D is tentatively TRBD1 or TRBD2 (5 bases each). Germline lookup yields CDR1 MNHNS and CDR2 SASEGT. The CDR3 has 17 residues. V lost 2 bases, J lost 4 bases, and 19 bases lay in between. DNA for the CDR3: TGTGCCAGCAGTGAACCGGGACGCCCCGAGTCCCCAGATACGCAGTATTTT. It translates to CASSEPGRPESPDTQYF.

The gene calls are TRBV5-6 and TRBJ1-4; tentative D call: TRBD1 (5 bases). The CDR3 is 15 residues long. Germline CDR1 is SGHDT and CDR2 is YYEEEE. The V end was cut by 1 base, the J end by 2 bases, with 9 bases between. Written as DNA, the CDR3 is TGTGCCAGCAGCTTGTCGGGGGGTACTAATGAAAAACTGTTTTTT. It yields the protein CASSLSGGTNEKLFF.

The V and J genes are TRBV5-1 and TRBJ1-3; 7 bases align to TRBD1. The CDR3 runs 17 residues. Germline V gene lookup returns CDR1 SGHRS and CDR2 YFSETQ. The junction had 11 bases not matched to a gene; V was cut back by 5 bases and J by 0 bases. CDR3 residues: CASSHLTSGGSGNTIYF. The CDR3 nucleotides are TGCGCCAGCAGTCATCTCACGTCAGGGGGCTCTGGAAACACCATATATTTT.

The sample holds a few counts of this clonotype. The V and J genes are TRBV30 and TRBJ1-2; D is unclear. Looked up from germline, CDR1 is GTSNPN and CDR2 is SVGIG (reference sequence). This CDR3 is built from 13 residues. V dropped 0 bases and J dropped 2 bases, with 7 bases sitting between them. CDR3 region: CAWSVSINYGYTF. For the CDR3, the DNA is TGTGCCTGGAGTGTCTCAATCAACTATGGCTACACCTTC.

This clonotype has ten or more counts. The chain links TRBV2 to TRBJ1-6, with 7 bases matching TRBD1. The CDR3 covers 15 residues. CDR1 SNHLY and CDR2 FYNNEI come from the germline V gene. The junction had 5 bases not matched to a gene; V was cut back by 3 bases and J by 6 bases. CDR3 sequence reads: CASSEDRQGNSPLHF. CDR3 DNA: TGTGCCAGCAGTGAGGATCGACAGGGTAATTCACCCCTCCACTTT.

This clonotype was picked up many times. This sequence joins TRBV10-2 and TRBJ2-3; no reliable D call. V was shortened by 3 bases and J by 3 bases, with 1 base between the two germline ends. Germline V lookup: CDR1 WSHSY, CDR2 SAAADI. The CDR3 is 11 amino acids. The CDR3 sequence is CASSDTDTQYF. The CDR3, as DNA: TGCGCCAGCAGTGATACAGATACGCAGTATTTT.

This clonotype was seen a handful of times. The V gene is TRBV9, the J gene TRBJ2-3; D is undetermined. Germline V gene sequence: CDR1 SGDLS, CDR2 YYNGEE. The length of the CDR3 is 13 residues. V was shortened by 4 bases and J by 3 bases, with 9 bases between the two germline ends. For the CDR3, the DNA is TGTGCCAGCAGCCAAAGGAATACAGATACGCAGTATTTT. Its protein product is CASSQRNTDTQYF.

The sample holds many counts of this clonotype. V is TRBV6-1 and J is TRBJ2-7; TRBD2 matches 8 bases. V shed 6 bases, J shed 6 bases, and the junction held 7 bases outside the gene matches. Germline V gene sequence: CDR1 MNHNS, CDR2 SASEGT. The CDR3 loop spans 13 amino acids. The DNA for the CDR3 is TGTGCCAGCAGCAAGAGCGGGGGCCCCGAGCAGTACTTC. Its protein product is CASSKSGGPEQYF.